These T cell receptor beta chains were read from a single sample in a study of blood T cell repertoires in COVID-19. Profiling relied on immunoSEQ multiplex PCR, and the TCRdb table lists in-frame clones only, not all of them. The profile covers 250,000 or so clones, with roughly 86% appearing a single time and under 3% taken by the ten largest. Input material: PBMCs or T cells enriched from blood (not recorded which). All receptors come from a woman under 30 who had recovered from COVID-19. The CDR3 runs from the conserved cysteine through the conserved F or W. A D gene is named only where the DNA matches it firmly. Size values are once, few and many counts, or a class for expanded clones, and some rows have none.

j_call	clone_size	v_call	d_call	cdr3_nt	cdr3_aa
TRBJ2-1	-	TRBV11-3	-	TGTGCCAGCAGCTTAGAAAAACAGGGTCGGGATGAGCAGTTCTTC	CASSLEKQGRDEQFF
TRBJ1-1	-	TRBV12-3/TRBV12-4	-	TGTGCCAGCAGTTTCCTAAATGAAGCTTTCTTT	CASSFLNEAFF
TRBJ1-1	few	TRBV30	-	TGTGCCTGGAGTGTACGAGCGAACACTGAAGCTTTCTTT	CAWSVRANTEAFF
TRBJ1-1	-	TRBV18	-	TGTGCCAGCTCACCACTCTTTGTAGTCCTTGCCGGGGAGAAGAACACTGAAGCTTTCTTT	CASSPLFVVLAGEKNTEAFF
TRBJ1-5	-	TRBV28	TRBD1	TGTGCCAGCAGCCCCCGAACAGGGGGCGCCCCCCCCCAGCATTTT	CASSPRTGGAPPQHF
TRBJ1-4	-	TRBV4-1	TRBD1	TGCGCCAGCAGCCACCCCGAAGGGGGCTCCGATGAAAAACTGTTTTTT	CASSHPEGGSDEKLFF
TRBJ2-1	-	TRBV27	TRBD1	TGTGCCAGCAGTTTTTTTCAAAGACAGGGGGGGATCAATGAGCAGTTCTTC	CASSFFQRQGGINEQFF
TRBJ2-1	-	TRBV15	TRBD2	TGTGCCACCTTACTAGCGGGGGCCTACAATGAGCAGTTCTTC	CATLLAGAYNEQFF
TRBJ2-2	-	TRBV18	TRBD2	TGTGCCAGCTCACCGGGACTAGCGGAGTACACCGGGGAGCTGTTTTTT	CASSPGLAEYTGELFF
TRBJ2-3	-	TRBV10-3	TRBD2	TGTGCCATCGGCCTCGGGGGGGTGGGAGATACGCAGTATTTT	CAIGLGGVGDTQYF
TRBJ1-4	-	TRBV7-8	-	TGTGCCAGCAGCTTATTCAGAGGATTAACGGAAAAACTGTTTTTT	CASSLFRGLTEKLFF
TRBJ1-2	-	TRBV29-1	-	TGCAGCGTGCCCCCTCGTCCTAGTGACTATGGCTACACCTTC	CSVPPRPSDYGYTF
TRBJ2-3	-	TRBV11-3	TRBD2	TGTGCCAGCAGGTCACTAGCGGGGGGAGGAGATACGCAGTATTTT	CASRSLAGGGDTQYF
TRBJ2-3	-	TRBV4-1	TRBD2	TGCGCCAGCAGCCAAGGTAGCCTAGCAAGGGGCGGGGGTGATACGCAGTATTTT	CASSQGSLARGGGDTQYF
TRBJ2-6	-	TRBV3-1/TRBV3-2	-	TGTGCCAGCAGCCAATGGGCCGGCTCTGGGGCCAACGTCCTGACTTTC	CASSQWAGSGANVLTF
TRBJ1-2	-	TRBV12-3/TRBV12-4	-	TGTGCCACCACGGAGTCAGCTAACTATGGCTACACCTTC	CATTESANYGYTF
TRBJ2-5	-	TRBV5-1	-	TGCGCCAGCAGCCGGAGCACCCAAGAGACCCAGTACTTC	CASSRSTQETQYF
TRBJ2-1	-	TRBV28	TRBD2	TGTGCCAGCAGTTTAGGCGGGGGGCCCTACAATGAGCAGTTCTTC	CASSLGGGPYNEQFF
TRBJ1-4	once	TRBV30	-	TGTGCCTACACGATGGGGGCTCCTAATGAAAAACTGTTTTTT	CAYTMGAPNEKLFF
TRBJ2-2	-	TRBV10-1	TRBD1	TGCGCCAGCAGTGAGTCGTCAGGGGGTACCGGGGAGCTGTTTTTT	CASSESSGGTGELFF
TRBJ2-5	-	TRBV4-2	TRBD2	TGTGCCAGCAGCCTTGGCGGGGGGTCGGGGCAAGAGACCCAGTACTTC	CASSLGGGSGQETQYF
TRBJ2-7	-	TRBV2	TRBD1	TGTGCCAGCAGAATGAGGACAGGGGAGGGTCAGCAGTACTTC	CASRMRTGEGQQYF
TRBJ1-3	once	TRBV15	-	TGTGCCACCAGCACCAGTAACGGGGGGGACACCATATATTTT	CATSTSNGGDTIYF